The rows below give T cell receptor beta chains drawn from one sample of a study of blood T cell repertoires in COVID-19. Sequenced by immunoSEQ multiplex PCR; TCRdb stores in-frame clones only, minus some. The data show about 170,000 clones, approximately 86% seen once. The sample taken for sequencing was peripheral blood. The source of these receptors is a man between 65 and 85 years old with acute or convalescent COVID-19. Both conserved end residues are part of each CDR3. The order of the fields is J gene, clone size, V gene, D gene, CDR3 protein, CDR3 DNA. A D gene is named only where the DNA matches it firmly. Only some rows state a clone size, as once, few, many or a class for expanded clones.

TRBJ2-7	once	TRBV28	NA	CASTLQDRWYEQYF	TGTGCCAGCACCCTCCAAGACAGATGGTACGAGCAGTACTTC
TRBJ1-5	few	TRBV5-1	NA	CASSLGVSGNQPQHF	TGCGCCAGCAGCTTAGGGGTTTCGGGCAATCAGCCCCAGCATTTT
TRBJ1-3	few	TRBV6-6	TRBD1	CAIRQGYSGNTIYF	TGTGCCATCCGACAGGGATACTCTGGAAACACCATATATTTT
TRBJ2-1	NA	TRBV7-3	TRBD1	CASSVTGGRFIEQFF	TGTGCCAGCAGCGTTACAGGGGGTCGTTTTATTGAGCAGTTCTTC
TRBJ1-2	NA	TRBV28	TRBD1	CASLTSQGGYGYTF	TGTGCCAGCCTTACCTCCCAGGGGGGCTATGGCTACACCTTC
TRBJ2-1	NA	TRBV7-9	TRBD1	CASSFTGDNEQFF	TGTGCCAGCAGCTTTACAGGGGACAATGAGCAGTTCTTC
TRBJ2-7	NA	TRBV6-6	TRBD1	CASRGAGGLSEQYF	TGTGCCAGCAGAGGGGCAGGGGGATTGAGCGAGCAGTACTTC
TRBJ2-2	NA	TRBV4-2	TRBD2	CASSQVAGGGTGELFF	TGTGCCAGCAGCCAGGTAGCGGGGGGTGGCACCGGGGAGCTGTTTTTT
TRBJ2-7	NA	TRBV7-8	TRBD1	CASSAVGQGVYEQYF	TGTGCCAGCAGCGCCGTTGGACAGGGAGTCTACGAGCAGTACTTC
TRBJ2-6	NA	TRBV15	NA	CATSRQVTGANVLTF	TGTGCCACCAGCAGGCAGGTTACTGGGGCCAACGTCCTGACTTTC
TRBJ2-5	few	TRBV7-2	NA	CASSLNAGRVPQYF	TGTGCCAGCAGCTTAAACGCGGGTAGGGTTCCCCAGTACTTC
TRBJ2-1	NA	TRBV7-8	TRBD1	CASSLGTGGISSYNEQFF	TGTGCCAGCAGCCTCGGGACAGGGGGCATAAGCTCCTACAATGAGCAGTTCTTC
TRBJ1-5	NA	TRBV6-5	NA	CASRDIEPQHF	TGTGCCAGCAGGGACATTGAGCCCCAGCATTTT
TRBJ2-2	NA	TRBV5-1	NA	CASSLREKGGELFF	TGCGCCAGCAGCTTGAGGGAGAAAGGCGGGGAGCTGTTTTTT
TRBJ1-4	NA	TRBV16	TRBD1	CASSPIGTVNEKLFF	TGTGCCAGCAGCCCAATCGGGACAGTTAATGAAAAACTGTTTTTT
TRBJ1-3	NA	TRBV27	TRBD1	CASRGQGGPGNTIYF	TGTGCCAGCAGAGGACAGGGCGGGCCTGGAAACACCATATATTTT
TRBJ1-2	NA	TRBV7-3	NA	CASRNEGVYGYTF	TGTGCCAGCAGGAATGAAGGGGTCTATGGCTACACCTTC
TRBJ1-1	NA	TRBV5-1	TRBD1	CASSRTGTANTEAFF	TGCGCCAGCAGCCGTACCGGGACAGCAAACACTGAAGCTTTCTTT
TRBJ1-4	NA	TRBV6-2/TRBV6-3	TRBD1	CASSVAGTVNEKLFF	TGTGCCAGCAGTGTCGCAGGGACAGTCAATGAAAAACTGTTTTTT
TRBJ2-3	NA	TRBV9	NA	CASSPFPGTDTQYF	TGTGCCAGCAGCCCCTTTCCGGGTACAGATACGCAGTATTTT
TRBJ2-3	once	TRBV7-9	NA	CASGRTGGTDTQYF	TGTGCCAGCGGCCGGACCGGAGGGACAGATACGCAGTATTTT
TRBJ2-7	once	TRBV19	TRBD1	CASSIRDRGREQYF	TGTGCCAGTAGTATTAGGGACAGGGGAAGGGAGCAGTACTTC
TRBJ1-1	NA	TRBV28	NA	CASSFLASITEAFF	TGTGCCAGCAGTTTCCTGGCATCGATCACTGAAGCTTTCTTT
TRBJ2-3	NA	TRBV7-3	TRBD2	CASSPEPGLADSDTQYF	TGTGCCAGCAGCCCGGAACCGGGACTAGCGGATTCAGATACGCAGTATTTT
TRBJ1-5	NA	TRBV9	NA	CASSPGVSNQPQHF	TGTGCCAGCAGCCCCGGGGTAAGCAATCAGCCCCAGCATTTT
TRBJ2-5	few	TRBV18	TRBD1	CASSPGQGPETQYF	TGTGCCAGCTCACCCGGACAGGGTCCAGAGACCCAGTACTTC
TRBJ2-5	once	TRBV7-3	TRBD1	CASSSGQLGETQYF	TGTGCCAGCAGCTCGGGACAGCTCGGGGAGACCCAGTACTTC
TRBJ1-5	NA	TRBV29-1	NA	CSVGTWSGPQHF	TGCAGCGTGGGGACATGGTCAGGGCCCCAGCATTTT
TRBJ2-1	once	TRBV19	TRBD2	CASSISGSSGYEQFF	TGTGCCAGTAGTATTAGCGGGAGTTCGGGCTATGAGCAGTTCTTC
TRBJ1-6	few	TRBV11-2	NA	CASSLDRGLYNSPLHF	TGTGCCAGCAGCTTAGACCGAGGACTCTATAATTCACCCCTCCACTTT
TRBJ1-4	NA	TRBV5-1	NA	CASSPLGSASPGKLFF	TGCGCCAGCAGCCCCCTTGGATCGGCGAGTCCAGGAAAACTGTTTTTT
TRBJ2-3	NA	TRBV4-2	NA	CASSPRQAASTDTQYF	TGTGCCAGCAGCCCCCGACAAGCGGCTAGCACAGATACGCAGTATTTT
TRBJ2-7	NA	TRBV6-1	TRBD1	CASSEEEAGGYDEQYF	TGTGCCAGCAGTGAAGAGGAGGCAGGGGGTTACGATGAGCAGTACTTC
TRBJ2-7	NA	TRBV6-1	NA	CASSEVLGGEQYF	TGTGCCAGCAGTGAAGTTTTGGGGGGCGAGCAGTACTTC
TRBJ2-3	NA	TRBV28	NA	CASTPDEGQGTDTQYF	TGTGCCAGCACACCCGACGAGGGTCAGGGCACAGATACGCAGTATTTT
TRBJ1-2	once	TRBV19	NA	CASSITGPENYGYTF	TGTGCCAGTAGTATAACAGGGCCAGAAAACTATGGCTACACCTTC
TRBJ1-2	NA	TRBV5-5	NA	CASVTGLDNYGYTF	TGTGCCAGCGTGACAGGCCTTGATAACTATGGCTACACCTTC
TRBJ1-6	NA	TRBV28	NA	CASSPTVNSPLHF	TGTGCCAGCAGTCCGACAGTTAATTCACCCCTCCACTTT
TRBJ2-4	few	TRBV3-1/TRBV3-2	TRBD2	CASSPGAGGVRYF	TGTGCCAGCAGCCCTGGGGCGGGGGGCGTCCGGTACTTC
TRBJ1-1	once	TRBV6-5	TRBD1	CASRVQGGDEAFF	TGTGCCAGCAGAGTACAGGGGGGTGATGAAGCTTTCTTT
TRBJ2-1	NA	TRBV30	NA	CAWSAYNEQFF	TGTGCCTGGAGTGCTTACAATGAGCAGTTCTTC